The rows below give T cell receptor beta chains drawn from one sample of a study of T cells in localized non-small cell lung cancer. Data came from immunoSEQ multiplex PCR; TCRdb stores just in-frame clones and leaves some out. Of over a thousand clones listed, roughly 25% were seen once; the top ten hold around an eighth. This specimen was normal lung tissue next to the tumor, taken before any cancer treatment. The receptor source for this set is a woman between 18 and 55 years old with stage III lung adenocarcinoma. Each CDR3 is given with its conserved first and last residue. The order of the fields is J gene, V gene, D gene, CDR3 protein, CDR3 DNA. The D gene is left open where the match is weak.

>TRBJ1-1|TRBV29-1|NA
CSGMGHPGTEAFF
TGCAGCGGTATGGGACACCCAGGGACTGAAGCTTTCTTT